This is a list of T cell receptor beta chains from one sample in a study of Ad26.COV2.S vaccination and SARS-CoV-2 variants. The protocol was immunoSEQ multiplex PCR, while the TCRdb copy is restricted to in-frame clones and leaves out a portion. The repertoire holds approximately 300,000 clones, with around 84% as singletons. Sequencing was performed on peripheral blood, taken in a trial of Ad26.COV2.S vaccine versus placebo. These receptors all come from a person aged 18-65 years who received the Ad26.COV2.S COVID-19 vaccine or a placebo. Both conserved end residues are part of each CDR3. D genes are given only for firm matches. Clone size appears in some rows only: once, few, many, or a class for an expanded clone.

>-|TRBJ1-4|TRBV6-5|15|few
TGTGCCAGCAGTTCGCAGGGAGCAACTAATGAAAAACTGTTTTTT
CASSSQGATNEKLFF
>TRBD2|TRBJ2-7|TRBV7-2|15|-
TGTGCCAGCAGCAGCTGGACTAGCGGGGGGGTCGAGCAGTACTTC
CASSSWTSGGVEQYF
>TRBD2|TRBJ2-1|TRBV30|14|-
TGTGCCTGGCACCCGGACCTGGGGGGGATTGAGCAGTTCTTC
CAWHPDLGGIEQFF
>TRBD1|TRBJ2-7|TRBV6-5|14|-
TGTGCCAGCAGCCCCCGACAGGGATTCTACGAGCAGTACTTC
CASSPRQGFYEQYF
>-|TRBJ2-5|TRBV5-4|17|-
TGTGCCAGCAGCGGGGCGGGCCAACAGGGAGGGTGGGAGACCCAGTACTTC
CASSGAGQQGGWETQYF
>TRBD2|TRBJ2-3|TRBV27|15|-
TGTGCCACTAAAACGGGACTAGCTGCCACAGATACGCAGTATTTT
CATKTGLAATDTQYF
>-|TRBJ1-6|TRBV9|12|-
TGTGCCAGCAGCCCTAGTGGTGAGGCCCTCCACTTT
CASSPSGEALHF
>-|TRBJ1-5|TRBV30|14|-
TGTGCCTGGAGTATGGCGGGGGGCAATCAGCCCCAGCATTTT
CAWSMAGGNQPQHF
>-|TRBJ1-6|TRBV3-1/TRBV3-2|15|-
TGTGCCAGCAGCCACCGGGCGGAATATAATTCACCCCTCCACTTT
CASSHRAEYNSPLHF
>TRBD2|TRBJ2-3|TRBV5-1|16|-
TGCGCCAGCAGCAAGGCACCTAGCGGGGGAACAGATACGCAGTATTTT
CASSKAPSGGTDTQYF
>-|TRBJ1-4|TRBV3-1/TRBV3-2|13|-
TGTGCCAGCAGCCCCGTCGGACGGGGGAAACTGTTTTTT
CASSPVGRGKLFF
>-|TRBJ1-1|TRBV4-1|14|-
TGCGCCAGCAGCCGAGTAACTTCGAACACTGAAGCTTTCTTT
CASSRVTSNTEAFF
>TRBD2|TRBJ2-1|TRBV18|16|-
TGTGCCAGCTCACCTGGACTAGCGGGGGGGTACAATGAGCAGTTCTTC
CASSPGLAGGYNEQFF
>-|TRBJ1-5|TRBV23-1|13|-
TGCGCCAGCAGTCAATCAAAGGTGGCCCCATGCCATTTT
CASSQSKVAPCHF
>-|TRBJ1-3|TRBV9|15|-
TGTGCCAGCAGCGGCTATCCGGGCCCTGGAAACACCATATATTTT
CASSGYPGPGNTIYF
>TRBD2|TRBJ2-5|TRBV11-2|19|once
TGTGCCAGCAGTCACCCCCAATTCCCTGACGGGGGGTACCAAGAGACCCAGTACTTC
CASSHPQFPDGGYQETQYF
>-|TRBJ1-3|TRBV4-2|14|-
TGTGCCAGCAGCCGGGGGGGCTCTGGAAACACCATATATTTT
CASSRGGSGNTIYF
>-|TRBJ1-1|TRBV5-4|17|-
TGTGCCAGCAGCTTGTCTGAGTGGGGACGGGACAACCGGGGAGCTTTCTTT
CASSLSEWGRDNRGAFF
>-|TRBJ1-5|TRBV7-2|14|-
TGTGCCAGCAGCAGAGAATGGGAGGATCAGCCCCAGCATTTT
CASSREWEDQPQHF
>TRBD1|TRBJ2-7|TRBV28|13|-
TGTGCCGGTAAACAGGGGGCGGAGGACGAGCAGTACTTC
CAGKQGAEDEQYF
>-|TRBJ2-2|TRBV30|15|-
TGTGCCTGGAGTGGCGACTGGGCGAACACCGGGGAGCTGTTTTTT
CAWSGDWANTGELFF
>-|TRBJ1-4|TRBV13|15|-
TGTGCCAGCAGCCCTAGCGGGACAAGGAATGAAAAACTGTTTTTT
CASSPSGTRNEKLFF
>-|TRBJ2-5|TRBV30|16|-
TGTGCCTGGAGTCGGGTGGTTTTCCCCAGCGCAGAGACCCAGTACTTC
CAWSRVVFPSAETQYF
>-|TRBJ2-3|TRBV25-1|13|once
TGTGCCAGCAGTGACTCTGTGGGAGATACGCAGTATTTT
CASSDSVGDTQYF
>-|TRBJ2-1|TRBV2|14|-
TGTGCCAGCAGGGTCCCCCGGAATTCGCGTGAGCAGTTCTTC
CASRVPRNSREQFF
>-|TRBJ1-2|TRBV29-1|12|-
TGCAGCGTTCCTAGGGCAGGGTATGGCTACACCTTC
CSVPRAGYGYTF
>TRBD2|TRBJ2-3|TRBV4-3|17|-
TGCGCCAGCAGCCAAGACGGGGCGGGGGGGTACACAGATACGCAGTATTTT
CASSQDGAGGYTDTQYF
>-|TRBJ2-3|TRBV7-2|15|-
TGTGCCAGCAGCCCGGACCGGCGGAAGACAGATACGCAGTATTTT
CASSPDRRKTDTQYF
>TRBD2|TRBJ2-1|TRBV28|12|-
TGTGCCAGCAGCCACGGGGGGAGAGAGCAGTTCTTC
CASSHGGREQFF
>-|TRBJ2-2|TRBV7-3|17|-
TGTGCCAGCAGCTTAACGAGAGACTCCGCGAACACCGGGGAGCTGTTTTTT
CASSLTRDSANTGELFF
>-|TRBJ2-1|TRBV5-1|15|-
TGCGCCAGCAGCCCGGACCGCCCGTACTACAATGAGCAGTTCTTC
CASSPDRPYYNEQFF
>TRBD1|TRBJ1-1|TRBV7-3|13|-
TGTGCCAGCAGCTTAACAAGGACAGGGGAAGCTTTCTTT
CASSLTRTGEAFF
>TRBD2|TRBJ2-3|TRBV2|16|-
TGTGCCAGCGTTCCGGGACTAGCGGGGGGGACAGATACGCAGTATTTT
CASVPGLAGGTDTQYF
>TRBD2|TRBJ2-3|TRBV9|17|-
TGTGCCAGCAGCGTAGCCTCGCTGGCGGGGGGCACAGATACGCAGTATTTT
CASSVASLAGGTDTQYF
>TRBD1|TRBJ1-4|TRBV7-7|15|-
TGTGCCAGCAGCCCTCGGACAGGGGCAGGGGAAAAACTGTTTTTT
CASSPRTGAGEKLFF
>-|TRBJ2-1|TRBV19|13|-
TGTGCCAGTAGTAGAGGAGGCTACAATGAGCAGTTCTTC
CASSRGGYNEQFF
>-|TRBJ2-6|TRBV7-6|19|-
TGTGCCAGCAGCTGGGTCGGGGCGCGGATGATCAGGGGGGCCAACGTCCTGACTTTC
CASSWVGARMIRGANVLTF
>-|TRBJ1-3|TRBV13|15|-
TGTGCCAGCAGCTTGGAGGACACCCGGGGAAACACCATATATTTT
CASSLEDTRGNTIYF
>-|TRBJ1-1|TRBV18|15|-
TGTGCCAGCTCACCAGTGCTAACAGGTGCGGCTGAAGCTTTCTTT
CASSPVLTGAAEAFF
>-|TRBJ1-3|TRBV6-5|12|-
TGTGCCAGCACAGCCTCTGGAAACACCATATATTTT
CASTASGNTIYF
>-|TRBJ2-7|TRBV2|12|-
TGTGCCAGCAGTGATCTTTTTGCCGAGCAGTACTTC
CASSDLFAEQYF
>TRBD1|TRBJ1-1|TRBV27|15|-
TGTGCCAGCAGTTTATCGGACAGGGGGGGATCTGAAGCTTTCTTT
CASSLSDRGGSEAFF
>-|TRBJ2-5|TRBV2|14|-
TGTGCCAGCAGTGATCCCCGCCGAGGGGAGACCCAGTACTTC
CASSDPRRGETQYF
>-|TRBJ1-1|TRBV5-1|14|-
TGCGCCAGCAGCTTCTCAGGGAAGGGAACTGAAGCTTTCTTT
CASSFSGKGTEAFF
>-|TRBJ1-2|TRBV18|14|-
TGTGCCAGCTCACCACGCGGGGGGGACTATGGCTACACCTTC
CASSPRGGDYGYTF
>TRBD2|TRBJ2-3|TRBV11-2|14|-
TGTGCCAGCAGCTCGGGACTAGCTTCAGATACGCAGTATTTT
CASSSGLASDTQYF
>TRBD1|TRBJ2-2|TRBV7-9|16|few
TGTGCCAGCAGCTCCGGGACAGGGCCCAACACCGGGGAGCTGTTTTTT
CASSSGTGPNTGELFF
>TRBD1|TRBJ1-2|TRBV30|13|-
TGTGCCTGGAGTTCCGGACAGGGAGGCGGCTACACCTTC
CAWSSGQGGGYTF
>-|TRBJ2-2|TRBV2|19|-
TGTGCCAGCAGGGAAAGACTAGGATTACAGGGAGAGAACACCGGGGAGCTGTTTTTT
CASRERLGLQGENTGELFF
>TRBD2|TRBJ2-1|TRBV15|17|-
TGTGCCACCAGCAGAGTACCGCTAGCGGGGGGGCCGGGTGAGCAGTTCTTC
CATSRVPLAGGPGEQFF
>TRBD1|TRBJ1-5|TRBV6-1|18|-
TGTGCCAGCAGTGAATGGGGACAGGGGTTGGTCAGCAATCAGCCCCAGCATTTT
CASSEWGQGLVSNQPQHF
>-|TRBJ2-1|TRBV29-1|13|once
TGCAGCGTTTCCCCCAACGGCGGGGATGAGCAGTTCTTC
CSVSPNGGDEQFF
>-|TRBJ2-4|TRBV3-1/TRBV3-2|15|-
TGTGCCAGCAGCCAAGATCGGACGGCCAAAAACATTCAGTACTTC
CASSQDRTAKNIQYF